The clone carrying this T cell receptor beta chain was observed at least ten times. The data derive from a study of metastatic and nonmetastatic thyroid tumors. TCRdb re-called the PCR reads through MiXCR. The sample lists around 20,000 clones; about a fifth were seen once. All patients were untreated before thyroid surgery. V gave up 5 bases and J gave up 9 bases, with 17 bases separating them. This CDR3 is 15 amino acids long. This chain uses TRBV12-3 or TRBV12-4 with TRBJ1-6; a possible D gene is TRBD1 (6 bases). The clonotype comes from a female donor with papillary thyroid cancer or a benign thyroid nodule (not recorded which). Some clones in this sample may be carry-over from other donors' samples. The material sequenced was blood. The CDR3 nucleotides are TGTGCCAGCAGTGAGGGGGGGAGGGTGGGTTCACCCCTCCACTTT. Its protein is CASSEGGRVGSPLHF.